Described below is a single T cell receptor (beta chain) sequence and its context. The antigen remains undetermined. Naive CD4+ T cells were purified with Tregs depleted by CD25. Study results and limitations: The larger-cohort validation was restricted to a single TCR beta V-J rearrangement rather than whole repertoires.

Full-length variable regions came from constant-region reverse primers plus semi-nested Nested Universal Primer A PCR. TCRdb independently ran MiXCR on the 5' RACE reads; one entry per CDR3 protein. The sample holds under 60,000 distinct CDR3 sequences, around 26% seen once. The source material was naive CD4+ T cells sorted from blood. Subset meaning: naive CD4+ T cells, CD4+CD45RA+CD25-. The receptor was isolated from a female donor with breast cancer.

As DNA, the CDR3 is TGTGCCAGCAGTGGCCCACGGGGGACGGAGACCCAGTACTTC. It codes for CASSGPRGTETQYF. The genes are TRBV2 and TRBJ2-5, with D perhaps matching TRBD2 (6 bases). V shed 4 bases and J shed 5 bases, with 14 bases lying between them. This CDR3 contains 14 residues. Per the germline V gene, CDR1 is SNHLY and CDR2 is FYNNEI.